This T cell receptor (beta chain) was recorded in a study of T-cell memory formation after mild COVID-19. Findings and limits, study-wide: That cross-reactive memory joined was suggested by some responding clones appearing in pre-infection memory. Day 15 to 85 contracting clones showed balanced CD4/CD8; later expanders leaned CD4+. Clones that contracted clustered mainly in CM and EM if CD4+ and in EMRA if CD8+.

Trimming cost V 7 bases and J 7 bases, with 11 bases left between them. Germline V gives CDR1 SNHLY, CDR2 FYNNEI. There are 12 residues in the CDR3. Concerning this clonotype: The antigen remains undetermined.

With constant-segment primers, 5'RACE yielded cDNA libraries of TCR alpha and TCR beta that carried sample barcodes and UMIs. A single record per CDR3 protein comes from TCRdb applying MiXCR to the 5' RACE reads. The sample lists more than 300,000 distinct CDR3 sequences; approximately 13% were seen once. The rearrangement joins TRBV2 to TRBJ2-1; D uncertain. Sequences were obtained from PBMCs or a T cell subset sorted from them (not recorded which). The TCR originated in a man younger than 35 who had mild COVID-19 (a few samples of this study predate the infection). Cell type and time point are not known. CDR3 in DNA: TGTGCCAGCACCAAGGGCCAGAATGAGCAGTTCTTC. It encodes CASTKGQNEQFF.